The 14 T cell receptor beta chains below come from one sample, sequenced in a study of T cells after yellow fever vaccination. Each CDR3 protein is one row after TCRdb ran MiXCR on the 5' RACE reads. Of a few hundred thousand distinct CDR3 sequences listed, under 3.5% are singletons. The sample consisted of CD4+ T cells sorted from PBMCs, taken 10 days after the yellow fever booster vaccination. These receptors were taken from a man between 18 and 35 years old who received the YFV17D yellow fever vaccine.

The chain uses TRBV7-2 and TRBJ2-2; 10 nucleotides agree with TRBD2. CDR3 length: 15 amino acids. V lost 1 base and J lost 6; bases outside the gene matches: 2. Germline V gives CDR1 SGHTA, CDR2 FQGNSA. The DNA of the CDR3 is TGTGCCAGCAGCTTAGTAGCGGGGGGCCCCGGGGAGCTGTTTTTT. It translates to CASSLVAGGPGELFF. The complete variable domain, with remaining parts taken from reference TRBV7-2 and TRBJ2-2, reads GAGVSQSPSNKVTEKGKDVELRCDPISGHTALYWYRQSLGQGLEFLIYFQGNSAPDKSGLPSDRFSAERTGGSVSTLTIQRTQQEDSAVYLCASSLVAGGPGELFFGEGSRLTVL.

This clonotype was detected many times. CDR3 loop: CASSRGVQETQYF. In nucleotides, the CDR3 is TGTGCCAGCAGTAGGGGGGTCCAAGAGACCCAGTACTTC. The chain has TRBV7-2 and TRBJ2-5; perhaps D is TRBD1 or TRBD2 (6 bases each). This CDR3 is built from 13 residues. Germline V gene sequence: CDR1 SGHTA, CDR2 FQGNSA. The V gene lost 6 bases and the J gene lost 1 base, with 9 bases spanning the gap.

The chain carries TRBV12-3 or TRBV12-4 and TRBJ1-3; D unresolved. Trimming removed 6 bases at V and 7 bases at J, with 10 bases between. The length of the CDR3 is 12 residues. The CDR3 loop reads CASSPARNTIYF. The CDR3 nucleotides are TGTGCCAGCAGCCCCGCCCGGAACACCATATATTTT.

The gene calls are TRBV29-1 and TRBJ2-5; tentatively, D is TRBD2 (6 bases). Trimming removed 4 bases from V and 5 bases from J, with 14 bases in between. The CDR3 is 13 amino acids. The V gene's germline CDR1 is SQVTM and CDR2 ANQGSEA. The CDR3 nucleotides are TGCAGCGTTGTCCGTCCGGGAGCGGAGACCCAGTACTTC. Its protein is CSVVRPGAETQYF.

The genes are TRBV2 and TRBJ2-5; 15 bases match TRBD2. The CDR3 has 16 amino acids. V dropped 6 bases and J dropped 4; count of bases not matched to a gene: 6. CDR1 and CDR2 (germline): SNHLY, FYNNEI. This chain's CDR3 is CASSLGLAGGTETQYF. Here the CDR3 DNA reads TGTGCCAGCAGCTTAGGACTAGCGGGGGGGACAGAGACCCAGTACTTC.

This clonotype was counted at least ten times. The chain carries TRBV6-1 and TRBJ2-3; D is unresolved. The V and J ends lost 2 bases and 5 bases respectively, with 5 bases between them. The CDR3 contains 12 residues. CDR1 and CDR2 from the germline V gene are MNHNS and SASEGT. The CDR3 coding sequence is TGTGCCAGCAGTGAATTAGTAGATACGCAGTATTTT. Its translation: CASSELVDTQYF.

This clonotype has only a few counts. The chain couples TRBV7-3 to TRBJ2-2, with D perhaps TRBD1 (7 bases). Germline-derived CDR1 and CDR2 are SGHTA and FQGTGA. V was cut by 5 bases and J by 3 bases, with 13 bases left in between. CDR3 length: 15 amino acids. This CDR3 is CASSRSRGDTGELFF. Written as DNA, the CDR3 is TGTGCCAGCAGCCGTAGCAGGGGGGACACCGGGGAGCTGTTTTTT.

This clonotype was counted many times. V usage is TRBV7-2 and J usage is TRBJ2-5; 10 nucleotides agree with TRBD2. Trimming at V came to 2 bases and at J to 3 bases, leaving 9 bases not matched to a gene. CDR3 size: 17 residues. Germline-derived CDR1 and CDR2 are SGHTA and FQGNSA. CDR3 coding DNA: TGTGCCAGCAGCTTAAAGTCTAGCGGGGGAATTAAAGAGACCCAGTACTTC. This encodes CASSLKSSGGIKETQYF.

Many counts were recorded for this clonotype. The rearrangement uses TRBV7-6 and TRBJ2-7; D is unclear. The CDR3 sequence is 13 residues long. Trimming shortened V by 1 base and J by 4 bases, and 8 bases separated the two germline ends. The germline V gene has CDR1 SGHVS and CDR2 FNYEAQ. The CDR3 bases are TGTGCCAGCAGCTTAGATCTGGTGTACGAGCAGTACTTC. It codes for CASSLDLVYEQYF.

This clonotype was seen ten or more times. The rearrangement joins TRBV5-5 to TRBJ1-5; 9 nucleotides line up with TRBD1. The CDR3 sequence is 16 residues long. The V gene end was trimmed by 0 bases and the J gene end by 4 bases; junction bases not matched to a gene: 5. CDR1 is SGHKS, CDR2 YYEKEE, per germline (reference sequence). The CDR3 sequence is CASSLDLGTGNQPQHF. The CDR3, as DNA: TGTGCCAGCAGCTTGGACCTCGGGACAGGGAATCAGCCCCAGCATTTT.

This clonotype was seen ten or more times. The chain carries TRBV6-5 and TRBJ1-1; no clear D gene. Trimming stripped 4 bases from V and 2 bases from J, with 8 bases between. Germline CDR1 is MNHEY and CDR2 is SVGAGI. CDR3 size: 13 residues. Here the CDR3 DNA reads TGTGCCAGCAGTTTAATGGGTAACACTGAAGCTTTCTTT. Its translation: CASSLMGNTEAFF.

The chain links TRBV7-9 to TRBJ2-3; D not certain. The CDR3 has 13 residues. Looked up from germline, CDR1 is SEHNR and CDR2 is FQNEAQ (reference sequence). Trimming stripped 1 base from V and 5 bases from J, with 7 bases between. The DNA of the CDR3 is TGTGCCAGCAGCTTAGGCGCCCAAGATACGCAGTATTTT. Its protein product is CASSLGAQDTQYF. Using reference TRBV7-9 and TRBJ2-3 for the parts outside the CDR3, the full variable domain is DTGVSQNPRHKITKRGQNVTFRCDPISEHNRLYWYRQTLGQGPEFLTYFQNEAQLEKSRLLSDRFSAERPKGSFSTLEIQRTEQGDSAMYLCASSLGAQDTQYFGPGTRLTVL.

On this clonotype: An end of the junction differs from the germline gene, which may be a read error. The CDR3 bases are TGTGCCAGCAGCCAAGATAACCGAGGGGACTATGGCTTCACCTTC. Protein: CASSQDNRGDYGFTF. The genes are TRBV4-2 and TRBJ1-2; weak D call: TRBD1 (5 bases). In germline, CDR1 is LGHNA, CDR2 YNFKEQ. The length of the CDR3 is 15 residues.

This clonotype was detected ten times or more. The gene calls are TRBV7-2 and TRBJ1-1; D is unresolved. The V end was cut by 2 bases, the J end by 0 bases, with 7 bases between. This CDR3 comprises 14 residues. Germline V lookup: CDR1 SGHTA, CDR2 FQGNSA. The CDR3 DNA follows: TGTGCCAGCAGCTTATGGAATATGAACACTGAAGCTTTCTTT. Translation: CASSLWNMNTEAFF.